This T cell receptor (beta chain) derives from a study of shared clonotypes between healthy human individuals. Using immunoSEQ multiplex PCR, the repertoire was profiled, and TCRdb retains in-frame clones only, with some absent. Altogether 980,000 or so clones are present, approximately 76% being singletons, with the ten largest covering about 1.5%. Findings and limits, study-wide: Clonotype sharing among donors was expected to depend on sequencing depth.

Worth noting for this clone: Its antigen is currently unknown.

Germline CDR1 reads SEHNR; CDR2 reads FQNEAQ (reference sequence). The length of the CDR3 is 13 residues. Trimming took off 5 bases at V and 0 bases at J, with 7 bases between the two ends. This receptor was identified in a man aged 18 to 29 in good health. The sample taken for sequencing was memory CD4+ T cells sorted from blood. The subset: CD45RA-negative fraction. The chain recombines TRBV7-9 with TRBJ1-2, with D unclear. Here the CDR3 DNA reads TGTGCCAGCAGCGACCGTGCTAACTATGGCTACACCTTC. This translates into CASSDRANYGYTF.